The clone carrying this T cell receptor beta chain was detected only once. This sample stems from a study of cytomegalovirus exposure and HLA in healthy donors. PCR used 60 Vbeta primers and 13 Jbeta primers. How the authors handled the data: An analysis performed later counted 81 million or so unique TCR beta chains (roughly 11 million of them shared). Some clones are missing from TCRdb's copy, which holds only in-frame ones; the method was immunoSEQ multiplex PCR. Clone size and the V and J calls come from that table; the DNA yielded D and trimming. The sample includes 90,000 to 110,000 clones, 65% to 85% of them seen just once. Germline values: CDR1 GTSNPN, CDR2 SVGIG (reference sequence). With V trimmed by 4 bases and J by 6 bases, 9 bases remained unmatched. The CDR3 loop spans 15 amino acids.

The rearrangement links TRBV30 to TRBJ2-1; 10 bases line up with TRBD2. The sequence was collected from a male donor in good health and CMV-seronegative. Sequenced input: PBMCs. CDR3 in amino acids: CAWTAGTSDLNEQFF. The DNA for the CDR3 is TGTGCCTGGACTGCCGGGACTAGCGATCTCAATGAGCAGTTCTTC.